This passage covers 11 T cell receptor beta chains from one sample sequenced in a study of cytomegalovirus exposure and HLA in healthy donors. PCR used 60 Vbeta primers and 13 Jbeta primers. Only in-frame clones appear in the TCRdb table, and some are missing; sequencing was by immunoSEQ multiplex PCR. Found here are about 120,000 clones, over 6.5% of them singletons; the top ten hold around 6%. The sample comprised PBMCs. These receptors originate from a woman in her thirties or forties in good health and CMV-seropositive.

Comments on this clone: A junction boundary mismatches the germline segment, possibly from a read error. J is TRBJ1-3 and V is TRBV30; tentatively, D is TRBD1 (5 bases). The CDR3 length is 14 residues. Germline-derived CDR1 and CDR2 are GTSNPN and SVGIG (reference sequence). CDR3 loop: CAWSPGYFGNAIYF. The CDR3 coding sequence is TGTGCCTGGAGTCCAGGGTATTTTGGAAACGCCATATATTTT.

The chain uses TRBV5-4 and TRBJ2-2; D call uncertain. CDR1 SGHNT and CDR2 YYREEE come from the germline V gene (reference sequence). The CDR3 is 16 residues long. Trimming shortened V by 0 bases and J by 3 bases, and 12 bases separated the two germline ends. The DNA for the CDR3 is TGTGCCAGCAGCTTGGCAGGCAGGTCCTACACCGGGGAGCTGTTTTTT. It encodes CASSLAGRSYTGELFF.

The J gene is TRBJ1-6, the V gene TRBV2, with D unclear. Trimming removed 8 bases from V and 7 bases from J, with 9 bases in between. This CDR3 spans 12 amino acids. CDR1 is SNHLY, CDR2 FYNNEI, per germline. CDR3 protein: CASQSRNSPLHF. The CDR3, as DNA: TGTGCCAGCCAAAGTCGGAATTCACCCCTCCACTTT.

This sequence joins TRBV18 and TRBJ2-7; 8 nucleotides agree with TRBD1. The germline V gene encodes CDR1 KGHSH and CDR2 LQKENI. The CDR3 runs to 15 residues. The junction had 9 bases not matched to a gene; V was cut back by 5 bases and J by 3 bases. The CDR3 sequence: CASSEMGQVIYEQYF. The CDR3 DNA follows: TGTGCCAGCTCAGAAATGGGACAGGTAATCTACGAGCAGTACTTC.

The rearrangement uses TRBV28 and TRBJ2-3; perhaps D is TRBD1 or TRBD2 (9 bases each). Germline V gives CDR1 MDHEN, CDR2 SYDVKM. V gave up 5 bases and J gave up 0 bases, with 27 bases separating them. This CDR3 contains 20 residues. The CDR3 sequence is CASSRRQGVGAGGSTDTQYF. Written as DNA, the CDR3 is TGTGCCAGCAGTCGACGACAGGGGGTCGGAGCGGGGGGAAGCACAGATACGCAGTATTTT.

A few counts support this clone. A read error may produce the germline difference seen at one junction end. J is TRBJ2-3 and V is TRBV2; D possibly corresponds to TRBD2 (6 bases). The CDR3 has 11 residues. The germline V gene has CDR1 SNHLY and CDR2 FYNNEI. CDR3 coding DNA: TGTGCCAGCAGTGAAGCGCTTCGAGGGGACTTC. This codes for CASSEALRGDF.

V is TRBV10-3 and J is TRBJ1-3; D is perhaps TRBD1 (5 bases). The V gene lost 2 bases and the J gene lost 7 bases, with 12 bases spanning the gap. Per germline, CDR1 ENHRY and CDR2 SYGVKD. CDR3 length equals 14 residues. CDR3 coding DNA: TGTGCCATCAGTGAGCTCGAGGGGAGGAACACCATATATTTT. Its protein product is CAISELEGRNTIYF.

This clone was detected a few times. The gene calls are TRBV10-1 and TRBJ2-7, with 11 bases lining up with TRBD1. The CDR3 spans 15 residues. Germline lookup yields CDR1 WNHNN and CDR2 SYGVQD (reference sequence). V shed 0 bases and J 3 bases; nucleotides not matched to a gene: 1. Here the CDR3 reads CASSESGTGGYEQYF. The CDR3 region has the DNA TGCGCCAGCAGTGAGTCGGGGACAGGGGGCTACGAGCAGTACTTC.

This clone was seen a few times. J is TRBJ1-6 and V is TRBV18, with 10 bases fitting TRBD1. Germline CDR1 KGHSH, CDR2 LQKENI. CDR3 size: 14 residues. Trimming cost V 6 bases and J 7 bases; bases outside gene matches: 3. The CDR3 reads CASSLGQGNSPLHF. The CDR3 DNA is TGTGCCAGCTCGCTGGGACAGGGGAATTCACCCCTCCACTTT.

This rearrangement joins TRBV18 to TRBJ2-1; 7 nucleotides align to TRBD2. Germline V CDR1 and CDR2: KGHSH, LQKENI. The CDR3 sequence is 14 residues long. With V trimmed by 2 bases and J by 8 bases, 6 bases remained unmatched. The CDR3 nucleotides read TGTGCCAGCTCACCAGGACTAGTAGCCGATGAGCAGTTCTTC. Protein product: CASSPGLVADEQFF.

This clone showed up just a few times. This rearrangement joins TRBV5-4 to TRBJ2-7, with 7 positions matching TRBD1. V was clipped by 2 bases and J by 1 base; unmatched bases: 9. Per the germline V gene, CDR1 is SGHNT and CDR2 is YYREEE (reference sequence). CDR3 size: 16 residues. The CDR3 DNA is TGTGCCAGCAGCTTTTCCCCCCGGGACAGATCCTACGAGCAGTACTTC. Protein product: CASSFSPRDRSYEQYF.